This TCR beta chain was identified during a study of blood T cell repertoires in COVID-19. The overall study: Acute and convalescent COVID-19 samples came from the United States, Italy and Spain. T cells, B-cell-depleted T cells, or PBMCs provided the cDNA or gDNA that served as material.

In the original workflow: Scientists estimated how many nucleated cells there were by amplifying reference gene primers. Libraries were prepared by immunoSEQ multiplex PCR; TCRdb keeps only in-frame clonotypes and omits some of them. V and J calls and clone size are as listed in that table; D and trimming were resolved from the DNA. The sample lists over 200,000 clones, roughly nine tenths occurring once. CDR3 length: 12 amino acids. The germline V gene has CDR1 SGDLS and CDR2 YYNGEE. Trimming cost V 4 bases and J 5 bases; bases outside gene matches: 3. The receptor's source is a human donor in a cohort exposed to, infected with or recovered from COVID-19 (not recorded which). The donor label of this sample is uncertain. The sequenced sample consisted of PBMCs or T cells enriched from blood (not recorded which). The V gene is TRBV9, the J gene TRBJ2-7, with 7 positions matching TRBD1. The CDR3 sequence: CASSPDRDEQYF. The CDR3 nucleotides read TGTGCCAGCAGCCCCGACAGGGACGAGCAGTACTTC.